These 19 T cell receptor beta chains originate from one sample sequenced in a study of blood T cells in healthy people across ages. With a J-beta primer mix and a sample-barcoded 5' primer, a second PCR ran roughly 7 to 11 cycles. MiXCR, applied by TCRdb to the 5' RACE reads, yields one record per CDR3 protein. The data show 550,000 to 800,000 distinct CDR3 sequences, about 30% seen once. Sample: blood. The receptors were sampled from a woman older than 75 in good health.

This clonotype came up once. One end of the junction varies from germline; a read error may be responsible. The V gene is TRBV29-1, the J gene TRBJ2-5; D gene ambiguous. The J call may be incorrect, as the DNA end agrees better with TRBJ2-1. The CDR3 runs 12 residues. CDR1 and CDR2 from the germline V gene are SQVTM and ANQGSEA. Written as DNA, the CDR3 is TGCGGCGTAAACAACAACCAAGAGACCCAGTTCTTC. It specifies CGVNNNQETQFF.

As for this clonotype: The junction differs from germline at one of its ends, possibly a read error. CDR3 DNA: TGTACCAGCAGCCAAACCCTTGTTTACGCCTCCTACGAGCAGTACTTC. It specifies CTSSQTLVYASYEQYF. The chain joins TRBV3-1 to TRBJ2-7; D is unclear. From germline, CDR1 is LGHDT and CDR2 YNNKEL (reference sequence). The CDR3 spans 16 residues.

This clonotype was detected only a few times. A read error may explain this, as a much larger clone is one base away. This chain connects TRBV27 to TRBJ2-7; 11 nucleotides match TRBD2. This CDR3 comprises 15 residues. Germline V lookup: CDR1 MNHEY, CDR2 SMNVEV (reference sequence). Trimming took 4 bases from V and 7 from J; bases not matched to a gene: 9. The CDR3 coding sequence is TGTGCCAGCAGTTCTAGCGGGGGGCATAACAATGAGCAGTACTTC. It is translated as CASSSSGGHNNEQYF.

This clonotype was seen a handful of times. The chain is built from TRBV4-3 and TRBJ2-2, with TRBD1 identical over 7 bases. Germline values: CDR1 LGHNA, CDR2 YSLEER. The CDR3 has 17 amino acids. V dropped 0 bases and J dropped 3; count of bases not matched to a gene: 7. The CDR3 spells CASSQDLQGMDTGELFF. In DNA form, the CDR3 reads TGCGCCAGCAGCCAAGATCTACAGGGGATGGACACCGGGGAGCTGTTTTTT.

This chain links TRBV2 with TRBJ1-5; D gene ambiguous. The CDR3 totals 14 residues. Germline V gene data show CDR1 as SNHLY and CDR2 as FYNNEI. With 6 bases removed from V and 2 bases from J, the gap between germline ends came to 11 bases. Written as DNA, the CDR3 is TGTGCCAGCAGGGCGGGGAGGGGCAATCAGCCCCAGCATTTT. As protein: CASRAGRGNQPQHF.

The rearrangement links TRBV27 to TRBJ2-3; maybe TRBD1 (5 bases). Germline CDR1 MNHEY, CDR2 SMNVEV (reference sequence). CDR3 length: 14 amino acids. V was shortened by 6 bases and J by 6 bases, with 16 bases between the two germline ends. The CDR3 loop reads CASSTLGLWDTQYF. In DNA form, the CDR3 reads TGTGCCAGCAGCACCTTGGGGCTCTGGGATACGCAGTATTTT.

In this sample, this clonotype turned up many times. The chain carries TRBV6-1 and TRBJ2-7; D perhaps matches TRBD2 (5 bases). CDR1 and CDR2 (germline): MNHNS, SASEGT. Between the trimmed V and J ends, which lost 5 bases and 7 bases, there was a span of 18 bases. The CDR3 totals 14 residues. The CDR3 DNA is TGTGCCAGCAGTCAACTCGTGATGAGAGGGGAGCAGTACTTC. Protein: CASSQLVMRGEQYF.

The sample holds many counts of this clonotype. This sequence joins TRBV11-2 and TRBJ2-7; possible D gene TRBD1, 6 bases. Germline assignment: CDR1 SGHAT and CDR2 FQNNGV. CDR3 size: 14 residues. V was trimmed by 6 bases and J by 2 bases, leaving 14 bases between them. The CDR3 DNA is TGTGCCAGCAGTCTGGGTCACAGGGCCTACGAGCAGTACTTC. Translation: CASSLGHRAYEQYF. The whole variable domain, remainder taken from reference TRBV11-2 and TRBJ2-7, is EAGVAQSPRYKIIEKRQSVAFWCNPISGHATLYWYQQILGQGPKLLIQFQNNGVVDDSQLPKDRFSAERLKGVDSTLKIQPAKLEDSAVYLCASSLGHRAYEQYFGPGTRLTVT.

V usage is TRBV5-1 and J usage is TRBJ1-4, with 9 bases aligning to TRBD1. The J segment lost 4 bases and the V segment lost 8 bases, leaving 9 bases of the junction unmatched. This CDR3 is 15 amino acids long. Per germline, CDR1 SGHRS and CDR2 YFSETQ. CDR3 residues: CASQQGARVNEKLFF. Written as DNA, the CDR3 is TGCGCCAGTCAACAGGGGGCGAGGGTTAATGAAAAACTGTTTTTT.

This clonotype has just one count. The chain couples TRBV5-1 to TRBJ2-2; 9 bases agree with TRBD1. This CDR3 spans 14 amino acids. J gave up 5 bases and V 7 bases, and 6 bases lay outside the gene matches. Germline assignment: CDR1 SGHRS and CDR2 YFSETQ. The DNA of the CDR3 is TGCGCCAGCGCTAGGACAGGGGAAACCGGGGAGCTGTTTTTT. Its translation is CASARTGETGELFF. Based on the CDR3 plus reference TRBV5-1 and TRBJ2-2, the full variable domain is KAGVTQTPRYLIKTRGQQVTLSCSPISGHRSVSWYQQTPGQGLQFLFEYFSETQRNKGNFPGRFSGRQFSNSRSEMNVSTLELGDSALYLCASARTGETGELFFGEGSRLTVL.

Note on this clonotype: This may be a read error: a much more frequent sequence differs by one nucleotide. The chain couples TRBV5-1 to TRBJ2-7; D is possibly TRBD1 or TRBD2 (6 bases each). This CDR3 contains 13 residues. Germline V lookup: CDR1 SGHRS, CDR2 YFSETQ. V gave up 0 bases and J gave up 5 bases, with 9 bases separating them. The CDR3 loop is CASSLAEGDEQYF. The CDR3 DNA reads TGCGCCAGCAGCTTGGCGGAGGGGGACGAGCAGTACTTC. Full variable domain (remainder filled in from reference TRBV5-1 and TRBJ2-7): KAGVTQTPRYLIKTRGQQVTLSCSPISGHRSVSWYQQTPGQGLQFLFEYFSETQRNKGNFPGRFSGRQFSNSRSEMNVSTLELGDSALYLCASSLAEGDEQYFGPGTRLTVT.

This clonotype showed up many times. V gene TRBV24-1 combines with J gene TRBJ2-4; 11 bases are shared with TRBD1. The CDR3 spans 16 residues. The ends lost 3 bases at V and 3 bases at J; junction bases unmatched: 3. Germline V gene lookup returns CDR1 KGHDR and CDR2 SFDVKD. The CDR3 region is CATSDGTGGDKNIQYF. The CDR3 DNA is TGTGCCACCAGTGATGGGACAGGGGGGGACAAAAACATTCAGTACTTC.

For this clonotype: Germline is not matched at one junction end, which may reflect a read error. The chain has TRBV7-6 and TRBJ2-1; tentative D call: TRBD1 (6 bases). Germline V gives CDR1 SGHVS, CDR2 FNYEAQ. The CDR3 consists of 15 residues. CDR3 protein: CTSSLARVGTNEQFF. CDR3 bases: TGTACCAGCAGCTTAGCGCGAGTGGGGACAAATGAGCAGTTCTTC.

This sequence joins TRBV20-1 and TRBJ2-3; 8 bases agree with TRBD2. The CDR3 has 19 amino acids. Germline lookup yields CDR1 DFQATT and CDR2 SNEGSKA (reference sequence). Trimming removed 2 bases from V and 1 base from J; junction bases left unmatched: 17. CDR3 amino acids: CSARKSLPRCGRCTDTQYF. The CDR3 nucleotides are TGCAGTGCTAGAAAGAGCCTCCCCCGCTGCGGGAGGTGCACAGATACGCAGTATTTT.

To note about this clonotype: Possible read error: a much larger clone is one base away. V is TRBV9 and J is TRBJ2-1, with TRBD2 matching over 12 bases. V lost 0 bases to trimming and J lost 6 bases; unmatched junction nucleotides: 13. The CDR3 spans 19 residues. The germline V gene encodes CDR1 SGDLS and CDR2 YYNGEE. CDR3 loop: CASSVVLAGGPTMANEQFF. The CDR3 nucleotides read TGTGCCAGCAGCGTAGTTCTAGCGGGGGGGCCAACGATGGCCAATGAGCAGTTCTTC. Full variable domain (outside the CDR3, taken from reference TRBV9 and TRBJ2-1): DSGVTQTPKHLITATGQRVTLRCSPRSGDLSVYWYQQSLDQGLQFLIQYYNGEERAKGNILERFSAQQFPDLHSELNLSSLELGDSALYFCASSVVLAGGPTMANEQFFGPGTRLTVL.

J is TRBJ1-2 and V is TRBV7-2; perhaps TRBD1 as D (5 bases). Trimming took 2 bases from V and 0 from J, leaving 16 bases between them. Germline V CDR1 and CDR2: SGHTA, FQGNSA. This CDR3 is built from 17 residues. DNA for the CDR3: TGTGCCAGCAGCTTAACGCAGGGCGGGGGAACTAACTATGGCTACACCTTC. Translation gives CASSLTQGGGTNYGYTF.

Comments on this clonotype: A much larger clone sits a single nucleotide away, making a read error possible. The CDR3 region has the DNA TGTGCCATCAGACCGGACGCGGCCAAAAGCATTCAGTACTTC. Protein product: CAIRPDAAKSIQYF. This rearrangement joins TRBV10-3 to TRBJ2-4; D is ambiguous. This CDR3 is 14 amino acids long. Germline V gene lookup returns CDR1 ENHRY and CDR2 SYGVKD.

This clonotype was detected ten times or more. The chain joins TRBV2 to TRBJ2-7, with 9 nucleotides matching TRBD1. This CDR3 is 16 amino acids long. V lost 5 bases and J lost 4; bases outside the gene matches: 12. Germline CDR1 is SNHLY and CDR2 is FYNNEI. CDR3 region: CASSLKPPGQGYEQYF. CDR3 nucleotide sequence: TGTGCCAGCAGTCTCAAACCTCCGGGACAGGGATACGAGCAGTACTTC.

The gene calls are TRBV29-1 and TRBJ2-3; TRBD2 aligns across 7 bases. This CDR3 region has 13 residues. Germline V gene data show CDR1 as SQVTM and CDR2 as ANQGSEA. The V gene end was trimmed by 5 bases and the J gene end by 1 base; junction bases not matched to a gene: 3. The CDR3 protein is CSVQRGGTDTQYF. The CDR3 DNA is TGCAGCGTTCAGCGGGGAGGCACAGATACGCAGTATTTT.